Frequency places the clone carrying this T cell receptor beta chain as medium-sized. The CDR3 runs 16 residues. The V gene's germline CDR1 is SGHDT and CDR2 YYEEEE. TRB rearrangements were amplified by touch-down multiplex PCR with mixed TRB-A/B primers. TCRdb re-called the multiplex PCR reads and catalogs CDR3 proteins one per entry, DNA excluded. The sample table sets out about 4,500 distinct CDR3 sequences. This sample was included in a study of T cell clusters in autoimmune cytopenias. Study-wide background: The median distinct TRB clonotype count was roughly 2,400 per sample, from a median approximately 53,000 reads.

Roughly 38,000 genome equivalents of blood DNA were amplified for TRB. In addition, the sample was reused for a study of T cell repertoires in aging, cancer and after chemotherapy. That investigation notes: Untreated cancer patients had significantly lower blood TCR diversity than age-matched healthy donors.

The sequence was collected from a human donor in good health. The chain recombines TRBV5-6 with TRBJ2-6; TCRdb's D gene call, TRBD1, goes unchecked for lack of DNA. The sample was peripheral blood. CDR3 amino acids: CASSPGQISGANVLTF.